The present TCR beta chain was sequenced within a study of molecular identifiers for immune sequencing clone quantification. Study results and limitations: Under 1% of molecules in naive cells, but over 97% of effector molecules, belonged to clones above 20 RNA copies. Barcode-sharing identical TCR molecules could underestimate highly expanded clone sizes.

Per the germline V gene, CDR1 is GTSNPN and CDR2 is SVGIG (reference sequence). V was cut by 2 bases and J by 1 base, with 6 bases left in between. The CDR3 runs 14 residues. As for this clonotype: Its antigen is undetermined. The CDR3 carries no conserved terminal phenylalanine or tryptophan, so it likely arises from a read error.

Bulk TCR library preparation followed previously described methods with listed TCR primers. TCRdb itself ran the PCR reads through MiXCR, one entry per CDR3 protein. The sample contains 600,000 to 650,000 distinct CDR3 sequences, just under 20% of which appear only once. V and J are TRBV30 and TRBJ2-6, with D possibly called TRBD1 or TRBD2 (5 bases each). Sequencing input: naive CD8+ T cells from blood, with Jurkat cell RNA spiked in. Subset indicated: FACS-sorted CD8+CD4-CCR7+CD45RA+ naive T cells. The TCR was taken from a human donor in good health. Some libraries in this study had Jurkat cell RNA spiked in. For the CDR3, the DNA is TGTGCCTGGAGTTGGGGGTCTGGGGCCAACGTCCTGACTTAC. The encoded protein is CAWSWGSGANVLTY.